This TCR beta chain was sequenced during a study of tumor and adjacent non-tumor tissue in lung cancer. About the research overall: Patients were aged about 31 to 76, 9 to 10 men and about five women, stage I to III.

The library came from three nested PCR rounds adapted from ARM-PCR protocols. TCRdb itself ran the multiplex PCR reads through MiXCR, one entry per CDR3 protein. There are 98,000 or so distinct CDR3 sequences in the sample; 80% occur only once, and about 29% lies in the top ten. As regards this clonotype: At one boundary the junction diverges from the germline segment, which might be a read error.

RNA was extracted from bulk tissue without any cell sorting. The normal lung tissue was taken more than 3 cm from the tumor edge. The CDR3 contains 13 residues. Germline CDR1 is MNHNS and CDR2 is SASEGT. The receptor's source is a man in his 60s with small cell lung cancer. Sequenced: distant non-tumor lung tissue. The chain has TRBV6-1 and TRBJ2-2; D possibly matches TRBD1 or TRBD2 (5 bases each). CDR3 nucleotides: TGTCCCAGCAGTGTGTCGGGGACCGGGGAACTGTTTTTT. It encodes CPSSVSGTGELFF.